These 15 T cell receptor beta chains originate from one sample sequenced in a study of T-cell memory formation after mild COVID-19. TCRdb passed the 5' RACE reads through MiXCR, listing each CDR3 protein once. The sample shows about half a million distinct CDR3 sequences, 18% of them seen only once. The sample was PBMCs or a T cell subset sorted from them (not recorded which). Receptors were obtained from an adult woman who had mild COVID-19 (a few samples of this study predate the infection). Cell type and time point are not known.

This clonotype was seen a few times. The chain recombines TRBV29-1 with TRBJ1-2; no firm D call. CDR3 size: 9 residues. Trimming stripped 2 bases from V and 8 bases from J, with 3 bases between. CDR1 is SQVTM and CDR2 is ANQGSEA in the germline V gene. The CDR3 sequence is CSVEHGYTF. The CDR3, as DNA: TGCAGCGTTGAACACGGCTACACCTTC.

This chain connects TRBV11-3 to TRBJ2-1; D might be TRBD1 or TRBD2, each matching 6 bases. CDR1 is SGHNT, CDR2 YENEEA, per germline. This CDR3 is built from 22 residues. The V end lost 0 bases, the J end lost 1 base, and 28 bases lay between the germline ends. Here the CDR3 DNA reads TGTGCCAGCAGCTTAGACAAGGGGTGGGTAGCTCCTAGAGGGGGGTCCTACAATGAGCAGTTCTTC. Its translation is CASSLDKGWVAPRGGSYNEQFF.

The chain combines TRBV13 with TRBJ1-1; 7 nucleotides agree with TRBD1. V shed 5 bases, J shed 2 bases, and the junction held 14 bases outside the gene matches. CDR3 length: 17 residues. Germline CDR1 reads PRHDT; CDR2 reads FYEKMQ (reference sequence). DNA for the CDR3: TGTGCCAGCAGCGGACTGACAGGGCTCTTTGGTAACACTGAAGCTTTCTTT. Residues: CASSGLTGLFGNTEAFF.

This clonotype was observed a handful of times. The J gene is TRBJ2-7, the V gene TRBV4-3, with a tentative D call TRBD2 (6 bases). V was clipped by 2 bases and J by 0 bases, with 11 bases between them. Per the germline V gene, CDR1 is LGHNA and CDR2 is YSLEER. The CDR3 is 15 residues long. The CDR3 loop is CASSQSREDSYEQYF. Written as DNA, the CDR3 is TGCGCCAGCAGCCAATCGAGGGAGGACTCCTACGAGCAGTACTTC.

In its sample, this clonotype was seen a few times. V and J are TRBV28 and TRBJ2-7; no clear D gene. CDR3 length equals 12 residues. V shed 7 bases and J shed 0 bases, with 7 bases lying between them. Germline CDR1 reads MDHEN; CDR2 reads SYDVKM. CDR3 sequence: CASTTYSYEQYF. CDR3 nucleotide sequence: TGTGCCAGCACGACGTACTCCTACGAGCAGTACTTC.

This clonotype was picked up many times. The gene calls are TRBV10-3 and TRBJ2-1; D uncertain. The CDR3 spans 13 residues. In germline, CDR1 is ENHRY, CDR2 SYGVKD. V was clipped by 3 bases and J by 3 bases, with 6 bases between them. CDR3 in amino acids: CAISDRNYNEQFF. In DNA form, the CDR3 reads TGTGCCATCAGTGACAGGAACTACAATGAGCAGTTCTTC.

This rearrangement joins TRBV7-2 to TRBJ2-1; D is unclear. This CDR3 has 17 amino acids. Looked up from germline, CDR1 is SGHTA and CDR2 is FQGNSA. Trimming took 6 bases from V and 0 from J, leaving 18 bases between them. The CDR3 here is CASSSPPWEGSYNEQFF. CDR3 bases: TGTGCCAGCAGTTCCCCACCGTGGGAAGGCTCCTACAATGAGCAGTTCTTC.

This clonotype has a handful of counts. The CDR3: CASSMATGGLEAFF. DNA of the CDR3: TGTGCCAGTAGTATGGCGACAGGGGGTTTGGAAGCTTTCTTT. V is TRBV19 and J is TRBJ1-1; 9 bases are shared with TRBD1. The CDR3 runs 14 residues. Germline V lookup: CDR1 LNHDA, CDR2 SQIVND (reference sequence). V dropped 3 bases and J dropped 8; count of bases not matched to a gene: 7.

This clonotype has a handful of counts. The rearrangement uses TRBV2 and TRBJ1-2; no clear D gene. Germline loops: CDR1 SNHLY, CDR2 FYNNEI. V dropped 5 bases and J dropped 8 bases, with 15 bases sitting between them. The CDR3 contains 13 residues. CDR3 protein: CASSFGRFEGYTF. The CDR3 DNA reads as TGTGCCAGCAGTTTCGGACGGTTCGAAGGCTACACCTTC. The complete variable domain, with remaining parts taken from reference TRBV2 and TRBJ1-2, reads EPEVTQTPSHQVTQMGQEVILRCVPISNHLYFYWYRQILGQKVEFLVSFYNNEISEKSEIFDDQFSVERPDGSNFTLKIRSTKLEDSAMYFCASSFGRFEGYTFGSGTRLTVV.

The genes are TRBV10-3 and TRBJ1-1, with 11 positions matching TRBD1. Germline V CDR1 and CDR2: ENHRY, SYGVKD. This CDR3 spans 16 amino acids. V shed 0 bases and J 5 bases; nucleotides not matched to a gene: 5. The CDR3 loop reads CAISESKGTGGTEAFF. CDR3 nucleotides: TGTGCCATCAGTGAGTCGAAGGGGACAGGGGGTACTGAAGCTTTCTTT.

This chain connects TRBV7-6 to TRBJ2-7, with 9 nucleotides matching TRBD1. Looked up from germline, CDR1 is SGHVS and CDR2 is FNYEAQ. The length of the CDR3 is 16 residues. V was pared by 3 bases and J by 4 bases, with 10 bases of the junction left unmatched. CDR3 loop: CASSFLGQGEGYEQYF. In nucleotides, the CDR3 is TGTGCCAGCAGCTTCTTGGGACAGGGTGAAGGTTACGAGCAGTACTTC.

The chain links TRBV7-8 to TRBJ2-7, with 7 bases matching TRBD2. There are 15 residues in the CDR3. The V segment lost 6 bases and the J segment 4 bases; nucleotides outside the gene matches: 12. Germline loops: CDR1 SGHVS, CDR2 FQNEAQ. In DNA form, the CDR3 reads TGTGCCAGCAGTTACGGACTAGGGCGACGGTACGAGCAGTACTTC. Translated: CASSYGLGRRYEQYF.

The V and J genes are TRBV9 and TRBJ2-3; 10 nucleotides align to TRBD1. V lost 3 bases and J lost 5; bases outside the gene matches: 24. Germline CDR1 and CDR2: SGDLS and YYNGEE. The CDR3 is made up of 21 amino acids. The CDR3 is CASSAYIGQGGDRRVQDTQYF. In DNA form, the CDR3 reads TGTGCCAGCAGCGCATACATCGGACAGGGGGGAGATAGGAGGGTTCAAGATACGCAGTATTTT.

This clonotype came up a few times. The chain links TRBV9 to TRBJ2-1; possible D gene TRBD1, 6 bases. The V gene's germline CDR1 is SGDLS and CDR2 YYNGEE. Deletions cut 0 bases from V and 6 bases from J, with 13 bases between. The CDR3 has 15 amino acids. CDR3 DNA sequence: TGTGCCAGCAGCGTAGGTGGGGACAACATCAATGAGCAGTTCTTC. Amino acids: CASSVGGDNINEQFF.

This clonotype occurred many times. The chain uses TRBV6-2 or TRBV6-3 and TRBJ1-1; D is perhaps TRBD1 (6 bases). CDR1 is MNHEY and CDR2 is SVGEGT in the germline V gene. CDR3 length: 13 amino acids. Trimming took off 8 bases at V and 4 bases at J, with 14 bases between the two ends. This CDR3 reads CASCGGAGTEAFF. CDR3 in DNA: TGTGCCAGCTGTGGGGGGGCGGGCACTGAAGCTTTCTTT.